The following is a T cell receptor beta chain sequence with its context. This sample is part of a study of blood T cell repertoires in COVID-19. V was clipped by 8 bases and J by 7 bases; unmatched bases: 9. This CDR3 spans 14 amino acids. Germline V gene sequence: CDR1 SNHLY, CDR2 FYNNEI. Sequencing used immunoSEQ multiplex PCR; TCRdb keeps in-frame clones, though not all of them. Here the sample spans 200,000 to 300,000 clones, just under 90% being singletons. The chain employs TRBV2 and TRBJ2-5, with TRBD2 matching 11 bases. The receptor comes from a woman aged 40 to 50 with acute or convalescent COVID-19. Input material: peripheral blood. The CDR3 loop reads CASRSGSGGGTQYF. The CDR3 DNA sequence: TGTGCCAGCCGCTCCGGTAGCGGGGGGGGGACCCAGTACTTC.